Detailed here is one TCR beta chain. This sample was taken from a study of T cell responses to AZD1222 COVID-19 vaccine. The CDR3 spans 14 residues. Germline V gene lookup returns CDR1 SNHLY and CDR2 FYNNEI. V lost 4 bases, J lost 3 bases, and 2 bases stayed unmatched. The assay was immunoSEQ multiplex PCR, and TCRdb's table has in-frame clones only and misses some. The sample has more than 85,000 clones, roughly 85% seen once. The sequencing here drew on peripheral blood, taken on day 0 of AZD1222 vaccination. The chain has TRBV2 and TRBJ1-1; 10 nucleotides match TRBD1. The clonotype comes from an adult in good health. Here the CDR3 reads CASSGQGADTEAFF. The CDR3 region has the DNA TGTGCCAGCAGTGGACAGGGGGCTGACACTGAAGCTTTCTTT.